The 15 T cell receptor beta chains below come from one sample, sequenced in a study of T-cell memory formation after mild COVID-19 (dated by TCRdb to about 2021). The protocol used for the library was 5' RACE. Sequenced on an Illumina NovaSeq 6000. The public reads were run again by TCRdb, first through fastp at Q25 and then through MiXCR, and only productive beta chains were kept. CDR3 protein duplicates are merged, each entry listing the most common genes and DNA. Across this sample there are about 350,000 distinct CDR3 sequences, with approximately 13% seen only once. The ten most abundant clones make up about a fifth of the sample. Sequencing was done on a sample of PBMCs or a T cell subset sorted from them (not recorded which). The receptors here all came from a man aged 18 to 35 who had mild COVID-19 (a few samples of this study predate the infection). The sample titles of this study are shuffled in the database, so cell type and time point are left out; the donor was told from shared clones.

The V gene is TRBV2, the J gene TRBJ1-5, with D possibly being TRBD1 (5 bases). Trimming pared 2 bases from V and 0 bases from J, leaving 8 bases between. Per germline, CDR1 SNHLY and CDR2 FYNNEI. This CDR3 contains 15 residues. The DNA for the CDR3 is TGTGCCAGCAGTGAACAGGGTGGTAGCAATCAGCCCCAGCATTTT. It codes for CASSEQGGSNQPQHF.

The rearrangement links TRBV4-1 to TRBJ2-3; 8 nucleotides line up with TRBD2. CDR1 is MGHRA, CDR2 YSYEKL, per germline. The V and J ends lost 3 bases and 3 bases, in that order; junction bases with no gene match: 8. The CDR3 is 16 residues long. The CDR3 is CASSHPRGGRTDTQYF. The CDR3 region has the DNA TGCGCCAGCAGCCATCCCCGGGGGGGCAGGACAGATACGCAGTATTTT.

The sample holds many counts of this clonotype. The chain joins TRBV4-3 to TRBJ1-4; unclear D gene. The CDR3 consists of 15 residues. Trimming shortened V by 4 bases and J by 0 bases, and 9 bases separated the two germline ends. Germline V gene lookup returns CDR1 LGHNA and CDR2 YSLEER. The CDR3 nucleotides read TGCGCCAGCAGCCCGGCCGGGACAACTAATGAAAAACTGTTTTTT. Amino acids: CASSPAGTTNEKLFF.

The chain employs TRBV5-1 and TRBJ1-2, with 10 bases fitting TRBD1. J gave up 8 bases and V 4 bases, and 8 bases lay outside the gene matches. CDR3 length equals 14 residues. Germline V gene sequence: CDR1 SGHRS, CDR2 YFSETQ. CDR3 protein: CASSPGQGTLGYTF. The CDR3 nucleotides are TGCGCCAGCAGCCCGGGACAGGGGACTCTCGGCTACACCTTC.

This clonotype has a handful of counts. In nucleotides, the CDR3 is TGCAGCGTTTTAAGGGGAACAGAGACCCAGTACTTC. It specifies CSVLRGTETQYF. This rearrangement joins TRBV29-1 to TRBJ2-5, with D possibly TRBD1 on 5 matching bases. The CDR3 runs 12 residues. Germline lookup yields CDR1 SQVTM and CDR2 ANQGSEA. V was pared by 5 bases and J by 4 bases, with 11 bases between.

The chain has TRBV7-3 and TRBJ2-5; D gene ambiguous. Germline CDR1 is SGHTA and CDR2 is FQGTGA. V was shortened by 0 bases and J by 5 bases, with 7 bases between the two germline ends. CDR3 length equals 13 residues. Here the CDR3 reads CASSLTPVETQYF. The CDR3 nucleotides are TGTGCCAGCAGCTTAACCCCCGTTGAGACCCAGTACTTC.

In its sample, this clonotype was seen once. The rearrangement uses TRBV7-9 and TRBJ1-1; D remains unclear. V was cut by 5 bases and J by 0 bases, with 13 bases left in between. This CDR3 region has 15 residues. Looked up from germline, CDR1 is SEHNR and CDR2 is FQNEAQ (reference sequence). CDR3 DNA sequence: TGTGCCAGCAGCCTGCAGGCGGGAATGAACACTGAAGCTTTCTTT. Amino acid sequence: CASSLQAGMNTEAFF.

The V gene is TRBV7-2, the J gene TRBJ2-3, with TRBD2 matching 9 bases. The germline V gene has CDR1 SGHTA and CDR2 FQGNSA. V was clipped by 1 base and J by 2 bases; unmatched bases: 4. The CDR3 loop spans 16 amino acids. CDR3 coding DNA: TGTGCCAGCAGCTTAGTAGGCGGGGGGGACACAGATACGCAGTATTTT. It translates to CASSLVGGGDTDTQYF.

In this sample, this clonotype turned up many times. The chain joins TRBV20-1 to TRBJ2-7; the D gene is possibly TRBD1 (5 bases). Germline assignment: CDR1 DFQATT and CDR2 SNEGSKA (reference sequence). The CDR3 is 11 residues long. Trimming shortened V by 3 bases and J by 3 bases, and 6 bases separated the two germline ends. The CDR3 DNA follows: TGCAGTGCTAGGGACAACTACGAGCAGTACTTC. Its protein product is CSARDNYEQYF.

The chain joins TRBV5-4 to TRBJ2-3; 7 nucleotides align to TRBD1. Germline lookup yields CDR1 SGHNT and CDR2 YYREEE (reference sequence). The CDR3 totals 16 residues. The V and J ends lost 0 bases and 0 bases, in that order; junction bases with no gene match: 4. The CDR3 sequence is CASSLGRDRSTDTQYF. CDR3 in DNA: TGTGCCAGCAGCTTGGGACGGGACAGAAGCACAGATACGCAGTATTTT. Complete variable domain (other parts from reference TRBV5-4 and TRBJ2-3): ETGVTQSPTHLIKTRGQQVTLRCSSQSGHNTVSWYQQALGQGPQFIFQYYREEENGRGNFPPRFSGLQFPNYSSELNVNALELDDSALYLCASSLGRDRSTDTQYFGPGTRLTVL.

This sequence joins TRBV5-1 and TRBJ1-2; unclear D gene. Per the germline V gene, CDR1 is SGHRS and CDR2 is YFSETQ. The CDR3 has 9 residues. The ends were cut back, 5 bases at V and 9 bases at J, with 5 bases in the middle. As DNA, the CDR3 is TGCGCCAGCAGGGACTGCTACACCTTC. This encodes CASRDCYTF.

A few counts support this clonotype. The chain joins TRBV5-5 to TRBJ1-5; weak D call: TRBD1 (5 bases). CDR1 and CDR2 from the germline V gene are SGHKS and YYEKEE (reference sequence). The germline V and J ends were trimmed by 3 bases and 2 bases, with 9 bases remaining between them. The CDR3 spans 14 residues. DNA for the CDR3: TGTGCCAGCAGCTGGGGGACGGGCAATCAGCCCCAGCATTTT. Translation gives CASSWGTGNQPQHF.

The chain employs TRBV19 and TRBJ1-4, with no clear D. The CDR3 is made up of 12 amino acids. CDR1 and CDR2 from the germline V gene are LNHDA and SQIVND (reference sequence). Between the trimmed V and J ends, which lost 3 bases and 5 bases, there was a span of 4 bases. The CDR3 sequence: CASSIGNEKLFF. CDR3 nucleotide sequence: TGTGCCAGTAGTATCGGAAATGAAAAACTGTTTTTT.

The sample holds many counts of this clonotype. V gene TRBV9 combines with J gene TRBJ2-1; D remains ambiguous. Germline CDR1 SGDLS, CDR2 YYNGEE. The CDR3 covers 13 residues. Trimming pared 4 bases from V and 9 bases from J, leaving 14 bases between. The DNA for the CDR3 is TGTGCCAGCAGCCCAAGATGGGGTACTGAGCAGTTCTTC. This codes for CASSPRWGTEQFF.

This chain links TRBV6-5 with TRBJ1-5, with a possible D match to TRBD1 (5 bases). CDR1 and CDR2 (germline): MNHEY, SVGAGI. The CDR3 covers 13 residues. V lost 5 bases and J lost 7, with 12 bases in between. For the CDR3, the DNA is TGTGCCAGCAGTCACGGGGCGGGGCAGCCCCAGCATTTT. Translated: CASSHGAGQPQHF.